The rows below give T cell receptor beta chains drawn from one sample of a study of blood T cell repertoires in COVID-19. Produced via immunoSEQ multiplex PCR; TCRdb's table is partial and in-frame only. The sample has over 150,000 clones; around 77% are singletons. The sample comprised peripheral blood. The receptors stem from a man in his 70s with acute or convalescent COVID-19. Both conserved end residues are part of each CDR3. D genes are given only for firm matches. Rows may omit the clone size; those that give it use once, few, many or a size class.

d_call,clone_size,v_call,j_call,cdr3_aa,cdr3_nt
TRBD2,once,TRBV6-5,TRBJ2-1,CASSSTLAGSYNEQFF,TGTGCCAGCAGTTCTACATTAGCGGGATCCTACAATGAGCAGTTCTTC
.,few,TRBV27,TRBJ2-2,CASSLGGTVNTGELFF,TGTGCCAGCAGTTTAGGAGGGACAGTGAACACCGGGGAGCTGTTTTTT
TRBD2,.,TRBV29-1,TRBJ2-1,CSVRIGLAGGPYNEQFF,TGCAGCGTCCGAATAGGACTAGCGGGAGGTCCCTACAATGAGCAGTTCTTC
TRBD1,.,TRBV4-1,TRBJ2-1,CASSHGTGGRNEQFF,TGCGCCAGCAGCCACGGGACAGGGGGTCGGAATGAGCAGTTCTTC
.,.,TRBV7-9,TRBJ1-1,CASSFETGNTEAFF,TGTGCCAGCAGCTTTGAGACTGGGAACACTGAAGCTTTCTTT
.,once,TRBV7-9,TRBJ2-7,CASSFLTYEQYF,TGTGCCAGCAGCTTCCTAACCTACGAGCAGTACTTC
.,few,TRBV7-2,TRBJ1-1,CASSKGGRTEAFF,TGTGCCAGCAGTAAGGGCGGGAGGACTGAAGCTTTCTTT
.,.,TRBV21-1,TRBJ2-7,CASSMSLRVNSYEQYF,TGTGCCAGCAGCATGAGCTTACGCGTAAACTCCTACGAGCAGTACTTC
.,.,TRBV30,TRBJ2-5,CAWGGEETQYF,TGTGCCTGGGGAGGGGAGGAGACCCAGTACTTC
.,few,TRBV30,TRBJ1-2,CAWSVRGIRYGYTF,TGTGCCTGGAGTGTAAGGGGGATTCGCTATGGCTACACCTTC
TRBD1,few,TRBV27,TRBJ2-7,CASSLSRRGRGEQYF,TGTGCCAGCAGTTTATCCCGCAGGGGGCGAGGCGAGCAGTACTTC
.,once,TRBV30,TRBJ2-7,CAWSRLQSPGEQYF,TGTGCCTGGAGTCGCCTTCAGAGCCCGGGCGAGCAGTACTTC
.,.,TRBV6-6,TRBJ2-2,CASSPNGGSGELFF,TGTGCCAGCAGCCCAAATGGGGGCAGCGGGGAGCTGTTTTTT
TRBD2,many,TRBV9,TRBJ2-2,CASSSQSGLAGADTGELFF,TGTGCCAGCAGCTCCCAGTCAGGTTTAGCGGGAGCGGACACCGGGGAGCTGTTTTTT
.,.,TRBV10-3,TRBJ1-5,CAISGEGFQPQHF,TGTGCCATCAGTGGAGAGGGCTTTCAGCCCCAGCATTTT